This T cell receptor (beta chain) was found in a study of T cell responses to AZD1222 COVID-19 vaccine. Notes on the study in general: Females outnumbered males among donors, who were mostly white British; clonal diversity was possibly underestimated. With two AZD1222 doses given, Spike-specific TCR breadth and depth both rose.

Clones were read by immunoSEQ multiplex PCR, and TCRdb kept only the in-frame ones, dropping some. The data show more than 80,000 clones, with approximately 85% seen just once and about an eighth held by the top ten. Germline loops: CDR1 MDHEN, CDR2 SYDVKM. Germline trimming cut 6 bases from V and 5 bases from J; bases unmatched to any gene: 11. The CDR3 contains 15 residues. Of note for this clone: Antigen specificity is unknown.

This specimen consisted of peripheral blood, obtained 28 days after the second AZD1222 dose. J is TRBJ2-5 and V is TRBV28; 8 nucleotides align to TRBD2. This clonotype was sampled from an adult who received the AZD1222 COVID-19 vaccine. CDR3 in DNA: TGTGCCAGCAGACCGGGACTAGGGTTCTTTGAGACCCAGTACTTC. This sequence encodes CASRPGLGFFETQYF.